The 14 T cell receptor beta chains below all came from one sample that was sequenced in a study of cytomegalovirus exposure and HLA in healthy donors listed by TCRdb under 2017. Library method: the immunoSEQ multiplex PCR assay. The multiplex PCR relied on a mix of 60 forward primers for TCR Vbeta segments and 13 reverse primers for TCR Jbeta segments. The clones in this table, taken by TCRdb from immuneACCESS, are in-frame only. Not every clone is retained; where verified, under half of the shortfall comes from an unresolved V gene, and the cause of the rest is unknown. Within this sample are about 130,000 clones, with roughly 85% of them counted one time only. The ten largest clones capture around 3.5% of the sample. Specimen: PBMCs. These receptors were collected from a woman between 35 and 50 years old in good health and CMV-seropositive.

This chain links TRBV7-8 with TRBJ2-1, with 14 bases aligning to TRBD2. V trimming: 5 bases; J trimming: 5 bases; junction bases outside the gene matches: 2. The CDR3 consists of 15 residues. Germline CDR1 is SGHVS and CDR2 is FQNEAQ. CDR3: CASSQGLAGDNEQFF. DNA of the CDR3: TGTGCCAGCAGCCAGGGACTAGCGGGGGACAATGAGCAGTTCTTC. The full variable domain, rest sourced from reference TRBV7-8 and TRBJ2-1, is GAGVSQSPRYKVAKRGQDVALRCDPISGHVSLFWYQQALGQGPEFLTYFQNEAQLDKSGLPSDRFFAERPEGSVSTLKIQRTQQEDSAVYLCASSQGLAGDNEQFFGPGTRLTVL.

The chain has TRBV30 and TRBJ2-1; D is perhaps TRBD2 (5 bases). CDR1 GTSNPN and CDR2 SVGIG come from the germline V gene (reference sequence). The CDR3 is 15 amino acids. V lost 1 base to trimming and J lost 3 bases, with 13 bases between them. For the CDR3, the DNA is TGTGCCTGGAGTGGAGGGTTAGGACTCTACAATGAGCAGTTCTTC. Amino acids: CAWSGGLGLYNEQFF.

The V gene is TRBV7-3, the J gene TRBJ2-5, with unresolved D. The germline CDR1 and CDR2 sequences are SGHTA and FQGTGA. The CDR3 has 15 amino acids. V lost 3 bases to trimming and J lost 1 base, with 12 bases between them. The CDR3 region has the DNA TGTGCCAGCAGCTTGTTGCCGGGTAGCCAAGAGACCCAGTACTTC. It specifies CASSLLPGSQETQYF.

The rearrangement uses TRBV11-2 and TRBJ2-5, with TRBD1 as a possible D gene (5 bases). With 3 bases removed from V and 5 bases from J, the gap between germline ends came to 7 bases. The CDR3 spans 12 residues. Germline lookup yields CDR1 SGHAT and CDR2 FQNNGV. The DNA for the CDR3 is TGTGCCAGCAGCTTCCAGGGCGAGACCCAGTACTTC. It translates to CASSFQGETQYF.

The CDR3 DNA follows: TGTGCCAGCAGCTTAGCGGGTAGGGCGGGAGCATCCTACGAGCAGTACTTC. It specifies CASSLAGRAGASYEQYF. The V and J genes are TRBV7-8 and TRBJ2-7; 7 nucleotides agree with TRBD2. Germline V lookup: CDR1 SGHVS, CDR2 FQNEAQ. The CDR3 covers 17 residues. The trim removed 0 bases at V and 1 base at J, leaving 9 bases unmatched.

This clone has a single count. The V gene is TRBV7-3, the J gene TRBJ1-1; D not certain. The germline CDR1 and CDR2 sequences are SGHTA and FQGTGA. The V end was cut by 5 bases, the J end by 1 base, with 8 bases between. CDR3 size: 13 residues. For the CDR3, the DNA is TGTGCCAGCAGCCGCCGGGAGAACACTGAAGCTTTCTTT. Protein: CASSRRENTEAFF.

The chain has TRBV4-2 and TRBJ2-2, with TRBD2 matching 11 bases. Germline values: CDR1 LGHNA, CDR2 YNFKEQ. The V gene end was trimmed by 3 bases and the J gene end by 6 bases; junction bases not matched to a gene: 6. The CDR3 has 16 amino acids. CDR3 in DNA: TGTGCCAGCAGCCAGGTGACTAGCGGGATTTCCGGGGAGCTGTTTTTT. Protein sequence: CASSQVTSGISGELFF.

This clone was recorded only once. Compared with germline, one end of the junction differs, possibly owing to a read error. This chain uses TRBV7-9 with TRBJ1-3; 7 nucleotides match TRBD1. In germline, CDR1 is SEHNR, CDR2 FQNEAQ (reference sequence). The CDR3 totals 17 residues. Here the CDR3 reads CSSSLASTGESGNTIYF. In nucleotides, the CDR3 is TGTTCCAGCAGCTTAGCTTCTACAGGGGAATCTGGAAACACCATATATTTT.

The chain joins TRBV6-5 to TRBJ2-2; 9 nucleotides agree with TRBD1. Germline values: CDR1 MNHEY, CDR2 SVGAGI. The CDR3 length is 16 residues. The ends lost 2 bases at V and 4 bases at J; junction bases unmatched: 5. CDR3 amino acids: CASSYRGQGGTGELFF. Here the CDR3 DNA reads TGTGCCAGCAGTTACAGGGGACAGGGCGGCACCGGGGAGCTGTTTTTT.

This chain uses TRBV7-9 with TRBJ2-3; 7 nucleotides match TRBD1. This CDR3 spans 15 amino acids. Germline V lookup: CDR1 SEHNR, CDR2 FQNEAQ (reference sequence). V shed 2 bases, J shed 4 bases, and the junction held 6 bases outside the gene matches. Here the CDR3 DNA reads TGTGCCAGCAGCTTAACCACAGGGGCGGCAGATACGCAGTATTTT. It codes for CASSLTTGAADTQYF.

This chain uses TRBV29-1 with TRBJ1-1, with D uncertain. Germline V gene sequence: CDR1 SQVTM, CDR2 ANQGSEA. V was pared by 2 bases and J by 3 bases, with 13 bases between. The CDR3 totals 14 residues. The CDR3 here is CSVEMAVSYTEAFF. The CDR3 nucleotides read TGCAGCGTTGAAATGGCAGTTTCGTACACTGAAGCTTTCTTT.

The genes are TRBV19 and TRBJ1-4; no reliable D call. CDR1 and CDR2 from the germline V gene are LNHDA and SQIVND (reference sequence). The CDR3 sequence is 15 residues long. V was trimmed by 4 bases and J by 0 bases, leaving 9 bases between them. The CDR3 loop reads CASSTPPATNEKLFF. The CDR3, as DNA: TGTGCCAGTAGTACCCCCCCGGCAACTAATGAAAAACTGTTTTTT.

Only a few counts were recorded for this clone. The chain employs TRBV9 and TRBJ2-7, with 7 bases aligning to TRBD2. V was pared by 4 bases and J by 5 bases, with 9 bases of the junction left unmatched. CDR3 length: 14 residues. The germline gives CDR1 SGDLS, CDR2 YYNGEE. CDR3 DNA: TGTGCCAGCAGCTCAAGCGGGACCCCCCACGAGCAGTACTTC. Translated: CASSSSGTPHEQYF.

This clone was seen a few times. The V call is TRBV9, the J call TRBJ1-1; the D gene is possibly TRBD1 (6 bases). V lost 2 bases and J lost 3, with 11 bases in between. Germline loops: CDR1 SGDLS, CDR2 YYNGEE. This CDR3 region has 14 residues. The CDR3 reads CASSVGQTHTEAFF. In DNA form, the CDR3 reads TGTGCCAGCAGCGTTGGACAGACGCACACTGAAGCTTTCTTT. Together with reference TRBV9 and TRBJ1-1, the CDR3 gives the full variable domain: DSGVTQTPKHLITATGQRVTLRCSPRSGDLSVYWYQQSLDQGLQFLIQYYNGEERAKGNILERFSAQQFPDLHSELNLSSLELGDSALYFCASSVGQTHTEAFFGQGTRLTVV.